This TCR beta chain was identified in a study of OX40 agonist ivuxolimab in advanced cancers. Study at large: Ivuxolimab, an antibody that agonizes OX40 (CD134), was administered to the patients.

On this clone itself: What it binds is not known.

The method was immunoSEQ multiplex PCR; TCRdb's version includes in-frame clones alone and lacks a portion of them. The sample shows 45,000 to 55,000 clones, 70% to 90% of them seen only once. Study findings and constraints: CD4+ and CD8+ T cells in blood underwent clonal expansion by week 6 at 0.1 to 3.0 mg/kg.

V lost 4 bases and J lost 6, with 7 bases in between. The CDR3 length is 11 residues. Germline assignment: CDR1 SGHAT and CDR2 FQDESV (reference sequence). This material consisted of CD4+ or CD8+ T cells sorted from blood, taken in a trial of the OX40 agonist ivuxolimab. This receptor was identified in an adult with an advanced solid tumor such as melanoma, head and neck, liver or kidney cancer. V usage is TRBV11-1 and J usage is TRBJ2-7; D gene unclear. DNA for the CDR3: TGTGCCAGCAGCTCCGGTCCCGAGCAGTACTTC. Translating it yields CASSSGPEQYF.